The source of this T cell receptor beta chain is a study of blood T cell repertoires in COVID-19. Study in general: There were acute and convalescent COVID-19 samples, and they came from the United States, Italy and Spain. Nucleic acid was either cDNA or gDNA, and it came from T cells, B-cell-depleted T cells, or PBMCs.

Authors' analysis steps: From reference gene primer amplification, estimates of nucleated cell counts were derived. TCRdb's copy holds only in-frame clones and misses some; the assay was immunoSEQ multiplex PCR. The V and J calls and clone size were taken over from that table, and D and trimming were inferred from the DNA. In the table there are about 670,000 clones, approximately 90% of which are singletons. The sequence derives from a young woman with acute or convalescent COVID-19. The specimen sequenced was peripheral blood.

The DNA for the CDR3 is TGTGCCACCAGCCTACCCAGGGGGGGAAACACCATATATTTT. This gives the protein CATSLPRGGNTIYF. The chain has TRBV24-1 and TRBJ1-3; TRBD1 matches 7 bases. Germline CDR1 and CDR2: KGHDR and SFDVKD. V trimming: 7 bases; J trimming: 4 bases; junction bases outside the gene matches: 6. This CDR3 contains 14 residues.